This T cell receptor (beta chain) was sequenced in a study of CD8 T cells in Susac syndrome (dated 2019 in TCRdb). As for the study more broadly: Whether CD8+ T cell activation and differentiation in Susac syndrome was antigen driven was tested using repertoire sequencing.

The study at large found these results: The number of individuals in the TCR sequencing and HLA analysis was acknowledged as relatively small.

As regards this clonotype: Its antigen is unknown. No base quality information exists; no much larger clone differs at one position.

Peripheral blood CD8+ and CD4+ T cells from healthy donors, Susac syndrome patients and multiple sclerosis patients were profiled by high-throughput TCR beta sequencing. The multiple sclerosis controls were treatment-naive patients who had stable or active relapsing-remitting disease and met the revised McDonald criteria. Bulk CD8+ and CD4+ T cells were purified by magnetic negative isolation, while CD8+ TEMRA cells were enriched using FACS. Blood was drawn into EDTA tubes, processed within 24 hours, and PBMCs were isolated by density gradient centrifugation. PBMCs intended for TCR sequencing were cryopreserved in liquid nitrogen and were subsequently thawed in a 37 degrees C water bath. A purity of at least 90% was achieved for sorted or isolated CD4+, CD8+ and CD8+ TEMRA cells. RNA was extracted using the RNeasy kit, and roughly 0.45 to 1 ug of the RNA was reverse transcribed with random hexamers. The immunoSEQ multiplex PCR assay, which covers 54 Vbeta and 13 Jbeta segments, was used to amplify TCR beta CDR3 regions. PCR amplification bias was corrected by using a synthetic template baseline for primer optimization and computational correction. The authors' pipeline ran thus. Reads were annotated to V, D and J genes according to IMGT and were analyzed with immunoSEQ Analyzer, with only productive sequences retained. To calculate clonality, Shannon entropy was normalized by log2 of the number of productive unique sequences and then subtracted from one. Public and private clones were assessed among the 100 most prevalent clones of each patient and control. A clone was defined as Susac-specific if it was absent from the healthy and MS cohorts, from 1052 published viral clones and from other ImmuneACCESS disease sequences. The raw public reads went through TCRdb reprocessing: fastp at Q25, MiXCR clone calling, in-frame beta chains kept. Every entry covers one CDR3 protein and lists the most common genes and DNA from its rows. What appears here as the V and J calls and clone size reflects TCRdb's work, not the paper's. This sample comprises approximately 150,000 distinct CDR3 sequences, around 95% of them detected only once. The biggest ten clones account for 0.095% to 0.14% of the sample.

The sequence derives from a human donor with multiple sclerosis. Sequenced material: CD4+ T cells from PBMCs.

In nucleotides, the sequence is TGTGCCAGTAGTATAGATCTCAGCGGGATTCAGTACTTC. Translated, it gives CASSIDLSGIQYF. The V gene is TRBV19 and the J gene is TRBJ2-4; the D gene is possibly TRBD2, with 6 bases matching. The germline V gene (reference sequence) provides CDR1 LNHDA and CDR2 SQIVND. The CDR3 has 13 amino acids, counting the end cysteine and phenylalanine. Just the 39-base CDR3 DNA is kept, in frame starting at base 1. V is pared back by 0 bases and J by 10 bases, with 10 bases lying between the germline termini.